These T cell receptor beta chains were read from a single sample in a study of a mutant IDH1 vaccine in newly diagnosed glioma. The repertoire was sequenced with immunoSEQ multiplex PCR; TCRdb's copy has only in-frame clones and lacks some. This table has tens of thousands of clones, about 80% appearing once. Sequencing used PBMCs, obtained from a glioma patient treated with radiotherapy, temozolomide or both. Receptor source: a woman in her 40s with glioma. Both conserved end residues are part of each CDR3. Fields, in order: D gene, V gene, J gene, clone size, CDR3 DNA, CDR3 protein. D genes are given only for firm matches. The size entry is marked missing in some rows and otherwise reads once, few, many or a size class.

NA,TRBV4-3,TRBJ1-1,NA,TGCGCCAGCAGCCACCGGCGGGACATCGACACTGAAGCTTTCTTT,CASSHRRDIDTEAFF
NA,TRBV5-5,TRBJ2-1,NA,TGTGCCAGCAGCGTCCCCGGGACGGCATACAATGAGCAGTTCTTC,CASSVPGTAYNEQFF
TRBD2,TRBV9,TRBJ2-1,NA,TGTGCCAGCAGCGTAGCCAGCGGGGGGTACAATGAGCAGTTCTTC,CASSVASGGYNEQFF
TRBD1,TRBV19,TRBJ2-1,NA,TGTGCCAGTGGTAAGGACAGGGCGAATGAGCAGTTCTTC,CASGKDRANEQFF
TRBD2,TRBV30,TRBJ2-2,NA,TGTGCCTGGAGTGTACGAGCGGGGAGAAGTACCGGGGAGCTGTTTTTT,CAWSVRAGRSTGELFF
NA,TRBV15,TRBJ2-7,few,TGTGCCACCAGCAGAGGGGACTCCTACGAGCAGTACTTC,CATSRGDSYEQYF
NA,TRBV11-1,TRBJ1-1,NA,TGTGCCAGCACCAATGACAGGAGCATGAACACTGAAGCTTTCTTT,CASTNDRSMNTEAFF
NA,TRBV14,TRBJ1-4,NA,TGTGCCAGCAGCCAAGACTTCCAGGACTTCAGAACTAATGAAAAACTGTTTTTT,CASSQDFQDFRTNEKLFF
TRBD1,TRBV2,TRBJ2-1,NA,TGTGCCAGCAGTGATCCCAGGGGGCCCCTCCACAATGAGCAGTTCTTC,CASSDPRGPLHNEQFF
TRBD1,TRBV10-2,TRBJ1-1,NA,TGCGCCAGCAGTGGGGCAGGGGGTAGCACTGAAGCTTTCTTT,CASSGAGGSTEAFF
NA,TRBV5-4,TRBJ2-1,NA,TGTGCCAGCAGCTTGGAAGCGAGGGACAATGAGCAGTTCTTC,CASSLEARDNEQFF
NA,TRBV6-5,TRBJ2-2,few,TGTGCCAGCAGTTACTCGGGGAACACCGGGGAGCTGTTTTTT,CASSYSGNTGELFF
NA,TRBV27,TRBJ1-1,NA,TGTGCCACTTTAGACATCCGGGCTTTCTTT,CATLDIRAFF
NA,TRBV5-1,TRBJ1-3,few,TGCGCCAGCAGCTTTTCAGGGGCTGGAAACACCATATATTTT,CASSFSGAGNTIYF
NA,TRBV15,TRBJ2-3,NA,TGTGCCACCCGCCGGGACTCCCACACAGATACGCAGTATTTT,CATRRDSHTDTQYF
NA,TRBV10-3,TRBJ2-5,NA,TGTGCCATCACGGGGAGCGGCCAAGAGACCCAGTACTTC,CAITGSGQETQYF
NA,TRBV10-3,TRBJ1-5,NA,TGTGCCATCAGTGAAAGGGCAGGGAGTCAGCCCCAGCATTTT,CAISERAGSQPQHF
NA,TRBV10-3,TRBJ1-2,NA,TGTGCCATCAGTGAGTTTCTAGTAGGTAACTATGGCTACACCTTC,CAISEFLVGNYGYTF
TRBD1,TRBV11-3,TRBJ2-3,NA,TGTGCCAGCAGCCTAACACAGGGGAGTACGCAGTATTTT,CASSLTQGSTQYF
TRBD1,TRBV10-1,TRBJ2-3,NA,TGCGCCAGCAGTGGCCAGGGACAGGGGCTACCCACGGATACGCAGTATTTT,CASSGQGQGLPTDTQYF
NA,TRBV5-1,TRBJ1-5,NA,TGCGCCAGCAGCTTGGAGGGGGGAGATGATCAGCCCCAGCATTTT,CASSLEGGDDQPQHF
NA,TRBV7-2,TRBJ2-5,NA,TGTGCCAGCAGCTTAGGGCCTACCAAAGAGACCCAGTACTTC,CASSLGPTKETQYF
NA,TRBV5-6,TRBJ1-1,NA,TGTGCCAGCAGCTTGAAGTATGAAGCTTTCTTT,CASSLKYEAFF
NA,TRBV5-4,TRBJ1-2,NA,TGTGCCAGCAGCTTGAGAGAGGGAGGGTACGGCTACACCTTC,CASSLREGGYGYTF
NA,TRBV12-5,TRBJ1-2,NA,TGTGCTAGTGGCATCGGCGGGAGCTATGGCTACACCTTC,CASGIGGSYGYTF
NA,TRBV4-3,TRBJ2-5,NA,TGCGCCAGCAGCCAATTAGGCAGGGGTCAAGAGACCCAGTACTTC,CASSQLGRGQETQYF
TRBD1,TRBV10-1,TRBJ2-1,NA,TGCGCCAGCAGTAAGACAGGGCAACTCGCCTACAATGAGCAGTTCTTC,CASSKTGQLAYNEQFF
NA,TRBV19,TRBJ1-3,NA,TGTGCCAGCAGCGAACGGGGTGGAAACACCATATATTTT,CASSERGGNTIYF
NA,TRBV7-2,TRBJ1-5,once,TGTGCCAGCAGCCAGGTGGGGGCCCCTCAGCCCCAGCATTTT,CASSQVGAPQPQHF
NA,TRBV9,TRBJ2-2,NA,TGTGCCAGCAGCGTAGAGGCGGGGAGGATCGGGGAGCTGTTTTTT,CASSVEAGRIGELFF
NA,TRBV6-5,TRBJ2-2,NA,TGTGCCAGCAGCCAATTGGGGTGGGGGACCGGGGAGCTGTTTTTT,CASSQLGWGTGELFF
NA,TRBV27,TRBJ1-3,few,TGTGCCAGCAGTCCCCGGGCCCTTACTTCTGGAAACACCATATATTTT,CASSPRALTSGNTIYF
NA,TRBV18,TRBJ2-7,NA,TGTGCCAGCTCACAGATACCGGGAGCAGAGCAGTACTTC,CASSQIPGAEQYF
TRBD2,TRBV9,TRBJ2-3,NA,TGTGCCAGCAGCGTTGGACTAGCGGGGGACCTCAAGGGCACAGATACGCAGTATTTT,CASSVGLAGDLKGTDTQYF
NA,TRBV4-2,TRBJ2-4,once,TGTGCCAGCAGCCCCACGGGGGGCCTAGCCAAAAACATTCAGTACTTC,CASSPTGGLAKNIQYF
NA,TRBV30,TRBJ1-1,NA,TGTGCCTGGAGTGTACGGGAGACTGAAGCTTTCTTT,CAWSVRETEAFF
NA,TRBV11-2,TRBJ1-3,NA,TGTGCCAGCAGCCCCCAGTCGGTTGGTGGAAACACCATATATTTT,CASSPQSVGGNTIYF
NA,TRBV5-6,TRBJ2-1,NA,TGTGCCAGCAGCTGGACCCTCAATGAGCAGTTCTTC,CASSWTLNEQFF
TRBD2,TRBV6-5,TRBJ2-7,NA,TGTGCCAGCAGTTATCGACTAGCGGGGAGTTACGAGCAGTACTTC,CASSYRLAGSYEQYF
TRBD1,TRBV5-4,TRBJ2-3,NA,TGTGCCAGCAGCCCCCGGGACAGGTCCACAGATACGCAGTATTTT,CASSPRDRSTDTQYF
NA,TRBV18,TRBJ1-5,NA,TGTGCCAGCTCGCTACAGGGAGTTCAGCCCCAGCATTTT,CASSLQGVQPQHF
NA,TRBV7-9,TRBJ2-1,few,TGTGCCAGCAGCCTCCCCGGACAGAGGAATGAGCAGTTCTTC,CASSLPGQRNEQFF
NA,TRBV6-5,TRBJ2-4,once,TGTGCCAGCAGTGCACAGGGAGCCAAAAACATTCAGTACTTC,CASSAQGAKNIQYF
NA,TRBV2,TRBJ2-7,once,TGTGCCACCCTATCACAGGATAAGCAGTACTTC,CATLSQDKQYF
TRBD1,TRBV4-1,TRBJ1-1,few,TGCGCCAGCAGCCCCCCGACAGGGATGAACACTGAAGCTTTCTTT,CASSPPTGMNTEAFF
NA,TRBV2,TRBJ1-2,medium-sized,TGTGCCAGCAGTGACGTCCGAACCCTCTATGGCTACACCTTC,CASSDVRTLYGYTF
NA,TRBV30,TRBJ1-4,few,TGTGCCTGGACGATGGGTGGGAGCACTAATGAAAAACTGTTTTTT,CAWTMGGSTNEKLFF
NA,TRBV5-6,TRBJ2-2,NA,TGTGCCAGCAGCGTGTTGGGGAGATCCGGGGAGCTGTTTTTT,CASSVLGRSGELFF
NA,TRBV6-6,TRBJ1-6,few,TGTGCCAGCAGTACAGGTTCAACAGGCTATAATTCACCCCTCCACTTT,CASSTGSTGYNSPLHF
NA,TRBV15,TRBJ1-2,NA,TGTGCCACCAGCAGCTATGGGGGAGTAGAGTATGGCTACACCTTC,CATSSYGGVEYGYTF